The rows below give T cell receptor beta chains drawn from one sample of a study of graft-versus-host responses after intestinal transplantation. Generated by immunoSEQ multiplex PCR, the TCRdb table keeps only in-frame clones and is missing some. The sample records approximately 50,000 clones, about 87% being singletons. The sequencing used PBMCs, collected 26 days after transplant. The receptors were gathered from a human patient who received an intestinal transplant, so some T cells may come from the graft donor. CDR3s include the opening cysteine and the closing phenylalanine or tryptophan. Fields, in order: J gene, V gene, D gene, clone size, CDR3 DNA, CDR3 protein. D genes are given only for firm matches. Not every row has a clone size; where given, it reads once, few, many or a size class.

J gene: TRBJ2-6; V gene: TRBV29-1; D gene: TRBD1; clone size: .; CDR3 DNA: TGCAGCGTTGTGGGACAGATAAACTCTGGGGCCAACGTCCTGACTTTC; CDR3 protein: CSVVGQINSGANVLTF
J gene: TRBJ1-2; V gene: TRBV5-1; D gene: .; clone size: .; CDR3 DNA: TGCGCCAGCAGCTTGGCCGCGGACTATGGCTACACCTTC; CDR3 protein: CASSLAADYGYTF
J gene: TRBJ1-5; V gene: TRBV19; D gene: .; clone size: .; CDR3 DNA: TGTGCCAGTAGTATGGTTTCAGGCAATCAGCCCCAGCATTTT; CDR3 protein: CASSMVSGNQPQHF
J gene: TRBJ2-2; V gene: TRBV28; D gene: .; clone size: .; CDR3 DNA: TGTGCCAGCAGTTCTCGTGTGGAGCTGTTTTTT; CDR3 protein: CASSSRVELFF
J gene: TRBJ2-1; V gene: TRBV7-2; D gene: TRBD2; clone size: once; CDR3 DNA: TGTGCCAGCAGCTTAACTAGCGGGATCCTGGGGCATGAGCAGTTCTTC; CDR3 protein: CASSLTSGILGHEQFF
J gene: TRBJ2-3; V gene: TRBV10-2; D gene: TRBD2; clone size: .; CDR3 DNA: TGCGCCAGCGGGACTAGCGGGGGGCGCACAGATACGCAGTATTTT; CDR3 protein: CASGTSGGRTDTQYF
J gene: TRBJ2-2; V gene: TRBV4-1; D gene: TRBD2; clone size: .; CDR3 DNA: TGCGCCAGCAGCCGCCCAAGCGGGGGCGGGGAGCTGTTTTTT; CDR3 protein: CASSRPSGGGELFF
J gene: TRBJ2-1; V gene: TRBV6-5; D gene: TRBD1; clone size: .; CDR3 DNA: TGTGCCAGCAGTTTACAGGGGGCCAATGAGCAGTTCTTC; CDR3 protein: CASSLQGANEQFF
J gene: TRBJ2-1; V gene: TRBV14; D gene: TRBD2; clone size: .; CDR3 DNA: TGTGCCAGCAGCCCCGGTGCTAGCGGGGGCAAGGACAATGAGCAGTTCTTC; CDR3 protein: CASSPGASGGKDNEQFF
J gene: TRBJ1-4; V gene: TRBV6-5; D gene: TRBD1; clone size: .; CDR3 DNA: TGTGCCAGCAGTTACTTTGGACAGGGGGATGAAAAACTGTTTTTT; CDR3 protein: CASSYFGQGDEKLFF
J gene: TRBJ2-7; V gene: TRBV5-3; D gene: TRBD2; clone size: .; CDR3 DNA: TGTGCCAGAAGCCCCACTACGGGGGGCTCCTACGAGCAGTACTTC; CDR3 protein: CARSPTTGGSYEQYF
J gene: TRBJ2-2; V gene: TRBV28; D gene: .; clone size: .; CDR3 DNA: TGTGCCAGCAGTGGTCTTGAGGGGGAGCTGTTTTTT; CDR3 protein: CASSGLEGELFF
J gene: TRBJ2-3; V gene: TRBV7-9; D gene: TRBD1; clone size: .; CDR3 DNA: TGTGCCAGCAGCTCTCCACAGGGGAGCACAGATACGCAGTATTTT; CDR3 protein: CASSSPQGSTDTQYF
J gene: TRBJ2-2; V gene: TRBV6-5; D gene: .; clone size: .; CDR3 DNA: TGTGCCAGCAGTTACCTCCTCGCCGGGGAGCTGTTTTTT; CDR3 protein: CASSYLLAGELFF
J gene: TRBJ1-5; V gene: TRBV7-2; D gene: .; clone size: once; CDR3 DNA: TGTGCCAGCAGCTTAGCCGGTTTCAATCAGCCCCAGCATTTT; CDR3 protein: CASSLAGFNQPQHF
J gene: TRBJ1-3; V gene: TRBV15; D gene: .; clone size: few; CDR3 DNA: TGTGCCACCAGCAGCCCAGAGGGATATGGAAACACCATATATTTT; CDR3 protein: CATSSPEGYGNTIYF
J gene: TRBJ2-2; V gene: TRBV27; D gene: TRBD1; clone size: .; CDR3 DNA: TGTGCCAGCAGTTTGGCAGGGGGTCCCGGGGAGCTGTTTTTT; CDR3 protein: CASSLAGGPGELFF
J gene: TRBJ2-7; V gene: TRBV5-4; D gene: TRBD1; clone size: .; CDR3 DNA: TGTGCCAGCAGCCTGGACAGGAGTTACGAGCAGTACTTC; CDR3 protein: CASSLDRSYEQYF
J gene: TRBJ1-3; V gene: TRBV9; D gene: .; clone size: .; CDR3 DNA: TGTGCCAGCAGCCCGGAGGTCTCTGGAAACACCATATATTTT; CDR3 protein: CASSPEVSGNTIYF
J gene: TRBJ1-6; V gene: TRBV6-5; D gene: TRBD1; clone size: .; CDR3 DNA: TGTGCCAGCAGCCCCGGGACAGGGAGTTCACCCCTCCACTTT; CDR3 protein: CASSPGTGSSPLHF
J gene: TRBJ1-6; V gene: TRBV4-3; D gene: .; clone size: .; CDR3 DNA: TGCGCCAGCAGCCTCCAGAGGAATTCACCCCTCCACTTT; CDR3 protein: CASSLQRNSPLHF
J gene: TRBJ2-5; V gene: TRBV2; D gene: .; clone size: .; CDR3 DNA: TGTGCCAGCAGTAGGCAGGGTCCGATACAAGAGACCCAGTACTTC; CDR3 protein: CASSRQGPIQETQYF
J gene: TRBJ2-1; V gene: TRBV7-9; D gene: TRBD2; clone size: .; CDR3 DNA: TGTGCCAGCAGCGCACCGGGACTAGCGGGATTTCGGTTCTTC; CDR3 protein: CASSAPGLAGFRFF
J gene: TRBJ1-1; V gene: TRBV28; D gene: TRBD1; clone size: .; CDR3 DNA: TGTGCCAGCAGTCCCGGGACAGGGGAAAAAACTGAAGCTTTCTTT; CDR3 protein: CASSPGTGEKTEAFF
J gene: TRBJ1-1; V gene: TRBV15; D gene: .; clone size: .; CDR3 DNA: TGTGCCACCAGCAGAGAGGACAAAGGGAACACTGAAGCTTTCTTT; CDR3 protein: CATSREDKGNTEAFF
J gene: TRBJ1-5; V gene: TRBV6-6; D gene: .; clone size: .; CDR3 DNA: TGTGCCAGCAGTTCCAGGATTAGCAATCAGCCCCAGCATTTT; CDR3 protein: CASSSRISNQPQHF
J gene: TRBJ2-1; V gene: TRBV5-1; D gene: TRBD2; clone size: .; CDR3 DNA: TGCGCCAGCAGAACGGGGGGCTCCTACAATGAGCAGTTCTTC; CDR3 protein: CASRTGGSYNEQFF
J gene: TRBJ2-7; V gene: TRBV7-7; D gene: TRBD1; clone size: once; CDR3 DNA: TGTGCTAGCGGGTCGCCGGGACAGGGGGCTTCTTCCTACGAGCAGTACTTC; CDR3 protein: CASGSPGQGASSYEQYF
J gene: TRBJ1-1; V gene: TRBV14; D gene: .; clone size: .; CDR3 DNA: TGTGCCACCCAGCAGGGCTTGAACACTGAAGCTTTCTTT; CDR3 protein: CATQQGLNTEAFF
J gene: TRBJ1-2; V gene: TRBV13; D gene: TRBD1; clone size: .; CDR3 DNA: TGTGCCAGCAGCTCGACAGGGCACTATGGCTACACCTTC; CDR3 protein: CASSSTGHYGYTF
J gene: TRBJ2-1; V gene: TRBV6-1; D gene: .; clone size: .; CDR3 DNA: TGTGCCAGCAGGACAGCCCTACATAACAATGAGCAGTTCTTC; CDR3 protein: CASRTALHNNEQFF
J gene: TRBJ2-7; V gene: TRBV11-2; D gene: TRBD2; clone size: .; CDR3 DNA: TGTGCCAGCAGCCCGCGTCAGGGCGGGAGAGAATACGAGCAGTACTTC; CDR3 protein: CASSPRQGGREYEQYF
J gene: TRBJ1-1; V gene: TRBV28; D gene: .; clone size: .; CDR3 DNA: TGTGCCAGCAGCTACGTTACGGGTCCGAACACTGAAGCTTTCTTT; CDR3 protein: CASSYVTGPNTEAFF
J gene: TRBJ1-1; V gene: TRBV5-1; D gene: TRBD1; clone size: .; CDR3 DNA: TGCGCCAGCAGCTCGGGACAGGGCTACACTGAAGCTTTCTTT; CDR3 protein: CASSSGQGYTEAFF
J gene: TRBJ2-3; V gene: TRBV25-1; D gene: .; clone size: .; CDR3 DNA: TGTGCCAGCAGTGATGAATGGCAGGTCACAGATACGCAGTATTTT; CDR3 protein: CASSDEWQVTDTQYF
J gene: TRBJ2-5; V gene: TRBV6-5; D gene: .; clone size: .; CDR3 DNA: TGTGCCAGCAGTCCCTCCGGGACACTCCAAGAGACCCAGTACTTC; CDR3 protein: CASSPSGTLQETQYF
J gene: TRBJ1-3; V gene: TRBV7-9; D gene: .; clone size: .; CDR3 DNA: TGTGCCAGCAGCTTAGGTTCGTCTCGCTCTGGAAACACCATATATTTT; CDR3 protein: CASSLGSSRSGNTIYF
J gene: TRBJ2-1; V gene: TRBV15; D gene: .; clone size: .; CDR3 DNA: TGTGCCACCAGCAGAGAGGTGGGCCGGTCCTACAATGAGCAGTTCTTC; CDR3 protein: CATSREVGRSYNEQFF
J gene: TRBJ1-1; V gene: TRBV6-1; D gene: .; clone size: few; CDR3 DNA: TGTGCCAGCAGTGAGGGGAACAGGTTGGTCACTGAAGCTTTCTTT; CDR3 protein: CASSEGNRLVTEAFF
J gene: TRBJ1-4; V gene: TRBV28; D gene: .; clone size: few; CDR3 DNA: TGTGCCAGCAGTTTAATGGTGCCGAACGGTGAAAAACTGTTTTTT; CDR3 protein: CASSLMVPNGEKLFF
J gene: TRBJ1-1; V gene: TRBV28; D gene: .; clone size: .; CDR3 DNA: TGTGCCAGCAGTTATACTGAGAACACTGAAGCTTTCTTT; CDR3 protein: CASSYTENTEAFF
J gene: TRBJ2-7; V gene: TRBV5-4; D gene: .; clone size: .; CDR3 DNA: TGTGCCAGCAGCTTCGGGGTGTTGACGCACTCCCCCGACGAGCAGTACTTC; CDR3 protein: CASSFGVLTHSPDEQYF
J gene: TRBJ2-5; V gene: TRBV27; D gene: TRBD2; clone size: .; CDR3 DNA: TGTGCCAGCAGTTTCCTTACTAGCGGGGGTCATGAGACCCAGTACTTC; CDR3 protein: CASSFLTSGGHETQYF
J gene: TRBJ2-2; V gene: TRBV6-5; D gene: TRBD1; clone size: once; CDR3 DNA: TGTGCCAGCAGTTACGCCATAGGACAGGTCACCGGGGAGCTGTTTTTT; CDR3 protein: CASSYAIGQVTGELFF